Described below is a single T cell receptor beta chain sequence and its context. Germline V lookup: CDR1 GTSNPN, CDR2 SVGIG (reference sequence). V lost 2 bases and J lost 3; bases outside the gene matches: 13. The CDR3 spans 17 residues. Generated by immunoSEQ multiplex PCR, the TCRdb table keeps only in-frame clones and is missing some. The sample consists of about 9,000 clones, under 35% of them appearing once. The authors plated approximately 200,000 CFSE-labeled responder cells with approximately 200,000 irradiated, violet-dye-labeled stimulator cells. Sorted after the reaction were proliferating CFSE-low CD3+CD4+ and CD3+CD8+ responders. This sample is drawn from a study of graft-versus-host responses after intestinal transplantation. Study-wide points: High graft-versus-host to host-versus-graft clonal ratios were found in allografts of patients who had graft-donor T cell macrochimerism.

V is TRBV30 and J is TRBJ1-2, with 9 positions matching TRBD1. Sample: alloreactive CD8+ T cells from a mixed lymphocyte reaction culture, taken before transplantation. Documented subset: CFSE-low proliferating T cells sorted from roughly 6-day pre-transplant mixed lymphocyte reaction (GvH or HvG direction). The TCR comes from a human patient who was an organ donor for intestinal transplantation. The CDR3 spells CAWSSGQGRLVDYGYTF. CDR3 coding DNA: TGTGCCTGGAGTTCGGGACAGGGACGGCTAGTGGACTATGGCTACACCTTC.